This T cell receptor beta chain came from a study of a mutant IDH1 vaccine in newly diagnosed glioma. Time point indicated: week 23, last vaccination. Every vaccination contained 300 ug of the mutant IDH1 20-mer peptide and was paired with topical imiquimod. Clones were read by immunoSEQ multiplex PCR, and TCRdb kept only the in-frame ones, dropping some. The data hold tens of thousands of clones, with over 70% observed a single time. This CDR3 contains 13 residues. Germline values: CDR1 WNHNN, CDR2 SYGVQD (reference sequence). With 9 bases clipped from V and 5 bases from J, the junction kept 6 bases outside the gene matches. A word on this clone: What it binds is not known.

The V and J genes are TRBV10-1 and TRBJ1-1; TRBD1 matches 10 bases. This sequence was found in a man aged 35 to 55 with glioma. Material: PBMCs, obtained from a glioma patient whose treatment included an IDH1 peptide vaccine. CDR3 DNA: TGCGCCAGTTCGGACAGGGGGGGGACTGAAGCTTTCTTT. Amino acid sequence: CASSDRGGTEAFF.